Listed below are T cell receptor beta chains from one sample, sequenced in a study of blood T cell repertoires in COVID-19. Clones were sequenced by immunoSEQ multiplex PCR, and TCRdb holds only the in-frame ones, with some missing. The table includes about 160,000 clones, roughly four fifths detected once. Sequencing was carried out using peripheral blood. The receptors were gathered from a man in his forties or fifties who had recovered from COVID-19. Both conserved end residues are part of each CDR3. Each record gives: V gene, CDR3 protein.

V gene: TRBV28
CDR3 protein: CASPRRVRGSNYGYTF

V gene: TRBV27
CDR3 protein: CASSLSSRDFTQPQHF

V gene: TRBV27
CDR3 protein: CASSPGQGLGYTF

V gene: TRBV25-1
CDR3 protein: CASRGTGDQPQHF

V gene: TRBV29-1
CDR3 protein: CSAPGLAGGPDTGELFF

V gene: TRBV5-1
CDR3 protein: CASSLRAGGTDTQYF

V gene: TRBV11-3
CDR3 protein: CASSGQNYGYTF

V gene: TRBV7-2
CDR3 protein: CASSWEDRGDSYEQYF

V gene: TRBV12-3/TRBV12-4
CDR3 protein: CASSLAGREAFF

V gene: TRBV27
CDR3 protein: CASSGVPGTGELFF

V gene: TRBV18
CDR3 protein: CASSTSQGDYEQYF

V gene: TRBV5-8
CDR3 protein: CASSFGTVPEQFF

V gene: TRBV13
CDR3 protein: CASGRASSMDYGYTF

V gene: TRBV28
CDR3 protein: CASSYRHPQGPAYEQYF

V gene: TRBV23-1
CDR3 protein: CASSQSIEDTDTQYF

V gene: TRBV7-8
CDR3 protein: CASSPRYEQYF

V gene: TRBV6-5
CDR3 protein: CASGTGVNTQYF

V gene: TRBV28
CDR3 protein: CASSLSQAAGYTF

V gene: TRBV6-1
CDR3 protein: CASSEASDSSYEQYF

V gene: TRBV7-2
CDR3 protein: CASSQDTSGAKNIQYF

V gene: TRBV21-1
CDR3 protein: CAMNPAYEQYF

V gene: TRBV11-2
CDR3 protein: CASSLEAGGYEQFF

V gene: TRBV19
CDR3 protein: CASSPGQGDHEQYF

V gene: TRBV12-3/TRBV12-4
CDR3 protein: CASSATGNEKLFF

V gene: TRBV5-1
CDR3 protein: CASNPGTADEKLFF

V gene: TRBV7-9
CDR3 protein: CASSSSGGAYNEQFF

V gene: TRBV27
CDR3 protein: CASSLRSGTYNEQFF

V gene: TRBV7-9
CDR3 protein: CASSLAGTSGGLDTQYF

V gene: TRBV9
CDR3 protein: CASSVSRGGSYNEQFF

V gene: TRBV4-1
CDR3 protein: CASSQDGTGNNQPQHF

V gene: TRBV15
CDR3 protein: CATSRGGDSETQYF

V gene: TRBV2
CDR3 protein: CASKAGRGNYGYTF

V gene: TRBV18
CDR3 protein: CASSPAGTRNYEQYF

V gene: TRBV5-6
CDR3 protein: CASSSGLVIHEQFF

V gene: TRBV7-3
CDR3 protein: CASSLREKGAYYGYTF